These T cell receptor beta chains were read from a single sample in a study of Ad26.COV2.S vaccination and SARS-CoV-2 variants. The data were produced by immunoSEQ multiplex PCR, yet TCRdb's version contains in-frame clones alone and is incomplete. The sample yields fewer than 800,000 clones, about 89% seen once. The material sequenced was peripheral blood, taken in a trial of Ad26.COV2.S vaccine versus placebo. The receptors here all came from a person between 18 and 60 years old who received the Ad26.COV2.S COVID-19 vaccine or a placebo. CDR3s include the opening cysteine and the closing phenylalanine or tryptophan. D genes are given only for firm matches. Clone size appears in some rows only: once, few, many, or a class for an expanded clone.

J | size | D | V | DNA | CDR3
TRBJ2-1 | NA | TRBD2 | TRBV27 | TGTGCCAGCAGTTTATCCTCATCTAGCGGGAGGACCCCAATTTTGGATGAGCAGTTCTTC | CASSLSSSSGRTPILDEQFF
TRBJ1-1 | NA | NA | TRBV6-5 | TGTGCCAGCAGTTATTGGGCAGGGGCGCCGGGGGCTGAAGCTTTCTTT | CASSYWAGAPGAEAFF
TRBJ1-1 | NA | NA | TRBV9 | TGTGCCAGCAGCTTTGGGGTTTCCACTGAAGCTTTCTTT | CASSFGVSTEAFF
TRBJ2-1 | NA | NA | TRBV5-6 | TGTGCCAGCAGCTTGTCCCCAACCTCCGGACCCAATGAGCAGTTCTTC | CASSLSPTSGPNEQFF
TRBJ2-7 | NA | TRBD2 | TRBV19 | TGTGCCAGTAAACCTAGCGGGGGGTACTACGAGCAGTACTTC | CASKPSGGYYEQYF
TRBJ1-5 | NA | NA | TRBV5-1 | TGCGCCAGCAGCTTGGGACAGGCGGATCAGCCCCAGCATTTT | CASSLGQADQPQHF
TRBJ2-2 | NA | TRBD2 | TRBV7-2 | TGTGCCAGCAGCTTAGCCGGGAGGGGCACCGGGGAGCTGTTTTTT | CASSLAGRGTGELFF
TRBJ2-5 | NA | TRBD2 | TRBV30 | TGTGCCTGGAGTGTAGGACTAGCGGGTGAGGAGACCCAGTACTTC | CAWSVGLAGEETQYF
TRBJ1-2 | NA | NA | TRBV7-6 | TGTGCCAGCAGCTTAGGTGCGGGAGGTTATGGCTACACCTTC | CASSLGAGGYGYTF
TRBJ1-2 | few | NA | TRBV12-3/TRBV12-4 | TGTGCCAGCAGTTTGGGGAACTATGGCTACACCTTC | CASSLGNYGYTF